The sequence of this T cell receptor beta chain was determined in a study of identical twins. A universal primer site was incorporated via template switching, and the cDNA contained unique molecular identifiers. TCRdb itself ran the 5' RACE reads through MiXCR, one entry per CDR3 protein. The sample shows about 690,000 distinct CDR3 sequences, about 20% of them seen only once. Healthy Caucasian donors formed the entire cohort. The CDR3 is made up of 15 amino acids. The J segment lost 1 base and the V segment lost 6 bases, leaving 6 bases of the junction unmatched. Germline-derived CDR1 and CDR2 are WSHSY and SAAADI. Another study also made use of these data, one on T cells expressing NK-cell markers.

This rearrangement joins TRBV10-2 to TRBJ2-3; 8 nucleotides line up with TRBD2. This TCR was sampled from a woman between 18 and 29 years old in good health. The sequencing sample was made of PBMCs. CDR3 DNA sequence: TGCGCCAGCAGCGGGGGGGAATCGGGCACAGATACGCAGTATTTT. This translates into CASSGGESGTDTQYF.